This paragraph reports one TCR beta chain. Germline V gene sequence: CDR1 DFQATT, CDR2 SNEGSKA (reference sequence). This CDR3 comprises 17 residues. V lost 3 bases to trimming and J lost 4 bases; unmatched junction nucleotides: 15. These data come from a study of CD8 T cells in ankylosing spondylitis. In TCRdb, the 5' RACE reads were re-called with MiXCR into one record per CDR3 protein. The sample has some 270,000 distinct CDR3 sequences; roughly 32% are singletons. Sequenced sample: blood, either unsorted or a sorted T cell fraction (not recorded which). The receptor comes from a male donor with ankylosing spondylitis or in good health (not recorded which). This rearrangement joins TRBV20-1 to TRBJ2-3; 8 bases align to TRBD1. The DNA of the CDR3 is TGCAGTGCTAGTGTCCCCGGACAGGGTTTTATGTCAGATACGCAGTATTTT. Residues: CSASVPGQGFMSDTQYF.